The next 10 T cell receptor beta chains were all read from a single sample in a study of technical replicates of blood from a handful of donors listed by TCRdb under 2017. Receptor amplification or capture employed the immunoSEQ multiplex PCR assay. TCRdb took over this immuneACCESS table, retaining in-frame rearrangements with V and J assigned. Such tables are incomplete; in checked studies, under half of the missing clones stem from an unresolved V gene, and the remainder is unexplained. The sample table shows about 70,000 clones, and nearly 98% are seen once. Approximately 0.21% of the sample is taken by the ten largest. Specimen: T cells isolated from PBMCs. These receptors all come from a human donor in good health.

The gene calls are TRBV5-6 and TRBJ2-3; 8 positions agree with TRBD2. J lost 0 bases, V lost 2 bases, and 14 bases had no gene match. CDR1 is SGHDT and CDR2 is YYEEEE in the germline V gene. The CDR3 runs 19 residues. CDR3 coding DNA: TGTGCCAGCAGCTTCCCCGGACTAGCCTCCCGCTGGAGCACAGATACGCAGTATTTT. Its translation: CASSFPGLASRWSTDTQYF.

V is TRBV5-4 and J is TRBJ2-3; 8 bases are a match to TRBD1. After removal of 2 bases from V and 2 bases from J, the junction contained 4 bases not matched to a gene. CDR1 SGHNT and CDR2 YYREEE come from the germline V gene (reference sequence). The CDR3 is made up of 15 amino acids. The CDR3 DNA follows: TGTGCCAGCAGCTTACAGGGGGTTCCCACAGATACGCAGTATTTT. Its translation is CASSLQGVPTDTQYF.

The chain links TRBV7-9 to TRBJ1-1; no definite D call. Between the trimmed V and J ends, which lost 5 bases and 0 bases, there was a span of 13 bases. CDR1 and CDR2 from the germline V gene are SEHNR and FQNEAQ (reference sequence). The CDR3 covers 15 residues. The CDR3 DNA sequence: TGTGCCAGCAGCCCAGCGGGGTCAGTGAACACTGAAGCTTTCTTT. Encoded protein: CASSPAGSVNTEAFF.

The chain has TRBV6-1 and TRBJ2-3, with unresolved D. The V gene lost 1 base and the J gene lost 5 bases, with 7 bases spanning the gap. The CDR3 runs 13 residues. The germline CDR1 and CDR2 sequences are MNHNS and SASEGT. The CDR3 DNA sequence: TGTGCCAGCAGTGAAGAGCCTGGAGATACGCAGTATTTT. Its translation: CASSEEPGDTQYF.

This sequence joins TRBV29-1 and TRBJ2-3, with TRBD2 matching over 7 bases. V was clipped by 8 bases and J by 0 bases; unmatched bases: 20. The germline V gene has CDR1 SQVTM and CDR2 ANQGSEA. The CDR3 has 18 residues. Here the CDR3 reads CSTRLRAGLGGSTDTQYF. The CDR3 bases are TGCAGCACACGACTTCGAGCGGGATTGGGTGGGAGCACAGATACGCAGTATTTT.

The gene calls are TRBV5-1 and TRBJ2-2; 7 bases line up with TRBD2. The CDR3 is 14 residues long. Trimming at V came to 6 bases and at J to 1 base, leaving 3 bases not matched to a gene. Germline V gives CDR1 SGHRS, CDR2 YFSETQ. The CDR3 DNA sequence: TGCGCCAGCACGGCGGGGGAGAACACCGGGGAGCTGTTTTTT. It yields the protein CASTAGENTGELFF.

This clone came up once. This chain links TRBV7-2 with TRBJ2-1; TRBD2 might be the D (5 bases). The V gene lost 5 bases and the J gene lost 4 bases, with 15 bases spanning the gap. This CDR3 has 15 amino acids. Germline assignment: CDR1 SGHTA and CDR2 FQGNSA. The CDR3 region has the DNA TGTGCCAGCAGCGAGGACTGGTTGGAATACAATGAGCAGTTCTTC. It is translated as CASSEDWLEYNEQFF.

V usage is TRBV7-9 and J usage is TRBJ2-7; 7 bases align to TRBD2. This CDR3 has 11 residues. V shed 7 bases and J 7 bases; nucleotides not matched to a gene: 4. CDR1 is SEHNR and CDR2 is FQNEAQ in the germline V gene (reference sequence). The CDR3: CASTIGGEQYF. The CDR3, as DNA: TGTGCCAGCACTATCGGGGGGGAGCAGTACTTC.

The J gene is TRBJ1-5, the V gene TRBV15; D gene unclear. This CDR3 comprises 15 residues. V was clipped by 1 base and J by 1 base, with 8 bases between them. Germline V gene sequence: CDR1 LNHNV, CDR2 YYDKDF (reference sequence). CDR3 sequence reads: CATSRVGGSNQPQHF. CDR3 DNA: TGTGCCACCAGCAGAGTAGGAGGGAGCAATCAGCCCCAGCATTTT.

The gene calls are TRBV6-1 and TRBJ2-1, with 9 bases lining up with TRBD1. The CDR3 covers 14 residues. Germline V lookup: CDR1 MNHNS, CDR2 SASEGT. V trimming: 3 bases; J trimming: 8 bases; junction bases outside the gene matches: 5. The CDR3 nucleotides read TGTGCCAGCAGTGAGGGACAGGGTCACTATGAGCAGTTCTTC. It translates to CASSEGQGHYEQFF.